This T cell receptor beta chain was captured by sequencing in a study of CD4 T cells in relation to SARS-CoV-2 and coronaviruses. Study information: No peptide or an HIV-1 Nef peptide pool served as negative control.

Before the COVID-19 pandemic, during about 2011-2019, CD4+ T cells were taken from unexposed donors. The cells were cultured for approximately ten days before CD4+ T cells were isolated. This clone is a singleton in its sample. What it binds is not known. With 5 bases clipped from V and 5 bases from J, the junction kept 9 bases outside the gene matches. Germline V lookup: CDR1 LGHDT, CDR2 YNNKEL (reference sequence). CDR3 size: 15 residues. Measured with immunoSEQ multiplex PCR; TCRdb has only the in-frame clones, and not every one. Among some 21,000 clones listed, over 65% were seen once. The specimen sequenced was CD4+ T cells from PBMCs, cultured in vitro. V usage is TRBV3-1 (or the pseudogene TRBV3-2) and J usage is TRBJ1-2; TRBD1 matches 9 bases. The receptor's source is a human donor in good health. CDR3 residues: CASSNTGGAGYGYTF. The CDR3 DNA reads TGTGCCAGCAGCAACACAGGGGGCGCTGGATATGGCTACACCTTC.